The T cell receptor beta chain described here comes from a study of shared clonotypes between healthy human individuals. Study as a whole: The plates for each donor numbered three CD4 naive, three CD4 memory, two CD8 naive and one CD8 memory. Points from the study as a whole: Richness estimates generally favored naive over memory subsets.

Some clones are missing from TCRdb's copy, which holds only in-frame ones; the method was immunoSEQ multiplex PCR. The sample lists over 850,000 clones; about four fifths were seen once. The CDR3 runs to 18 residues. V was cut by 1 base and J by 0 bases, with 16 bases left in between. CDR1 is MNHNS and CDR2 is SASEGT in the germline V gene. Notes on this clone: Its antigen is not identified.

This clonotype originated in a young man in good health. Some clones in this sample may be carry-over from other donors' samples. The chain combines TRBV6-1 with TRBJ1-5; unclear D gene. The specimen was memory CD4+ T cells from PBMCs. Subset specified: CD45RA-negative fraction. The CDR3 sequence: CASSEVGSRQNSNQPQHF. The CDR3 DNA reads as TGTGCCAGCAGTGAAGTAGGTAGTAGGCAGAATAGCAATCAGCCCCAGCATTTT.